This entry describes one T cell receptor beta chain. Its antigen is unknown. Base quality data are lacking; no much larger clone is found one base away. RNA was extracted using the RNeasy kit, and 0.5 to 1 microgram was reverse transcribed with random hexamers. The immunoSEQ multiplex PCR assay, which covers 54 Vbeta and 13 Jbeta segments, was used to amplify TCR beta CDR3 regions. Bias from PCR amplification was corrected by using a synthetic template baseline for primer optimization and for computational correction. As for how the authors treated the data: Only productive sequences were kept, with reads annotated to V, D and J genes according to IMGT and analyzed in immunoSEQ Analyzer. Clonality was computed as one minus Shannon entropy normalized by log2 of the number of productive unique sequences. For each patient and control, public and private clones were evaluated among the 100 most prevalent clones. A clone was defined as Susac-specific if it was absent from the healthy and MS cohorts, from over 1,000 published viral clones and from other ImmuneACCESS disease sequences. Using fastp at Q25 and MiXCR, TCRdb reprocessed the public reads and kept productive beta chains. Duplicate CDR3 protein sequences are folded into a single record with the most common DNA and genes. Clone size and V and J calls follow TCRdb, not the original study. The sample records 75,000 to 100,000 distinct CDR3 sequences, about 95% of which are singletons. Approximately 0.47% of the sample is held by the ten biggest clonotypes.

This record comes from a study of CD8 T cells in Susac syndrome (dated 2019 in TCRdb). Regarding the study in general: Among the sequenced Susac syndrome patients, five or six had clinically active disease and fewer than 10 were in clinical remission. At blood withdrawal, Susac syndrome patients were either therapy-naive, taking corticosteroids (in some cases with IVIg as well), or taking IVIg alone. Repertoire sequencing was used to test whether CD8+ T cell activation and differentiation in Susac syndrome was antigen driven. Clonality of the CD8+ T cell repertoire was compared between around 13 healthy donors, about 14 Susac syndrome patients and under 16 multiple sclerosis patients.

Peripheral blood CD8+ and CD4+ T cells from healthy donors, Susac syndrome patients and multiple sclerosis patients were profiled using high-throughput TCR beta sequencing. The Susac syndrome patients fulfilled recently defined diagnostic criteria for either definite or probable disease. CD8+ TEMRA cells were enriched by FACS, while bulk CD8+ and CD4+ T cells were purified by magnetic negative isolation. Blood was collected in EDTA tubes and processed within 24 hours, with PBMCs isolated through density gradient centrifugation. PBMCs destined for TCR sequencing were cryopreserved in liquid nitrogen and later thawed in a 37 °C water bath. The sorted or isolated CD4+, CD8+ and CD8+ TEMRA cells had a purity of 90% or higher. Summary of the overall study and its limitations: Approximately 17 Susac-specific public clones were identified in the total CD8+ repertoire, and roughly five Susac-specific public clones were identified in the CD8+ TEMRA repertoire. Clonal expansion was observed in Susac syndrome CD8+ repertoires, with the highest expansion in CD8+ TEMRA cells and greater expansion in clinically active than in remitting patients. The study acknowledged that relatively few individuals were included in the TCR sequencing and HLA analysis.

This clonotype was sampled from a human donor with Susac syndrome. Sequencing used CD8+ T cells from PBMCs.

The DNA sequence is as follows: TGCGCCAGCAGCCAAGGGCCGGGACAGTTAGCCACCGGGGAGCTGTTTTTT. Its protein reads: CASSQGPGQLATGELFF. The chain was built from TRBV4-3 and TRBJ2-2; a stretch of 7 junction bases matches TRBD1. The CDR3 measures 17 amino acids from cysteine to phenylalanine. The retained sequence is limited to the CDR3, 51 bases, with the frame set at the first base. V ends up 1 base short and J 4 bases short, with an unmatched junction base count of 9. CDR1 LGHNA and CDR2 YSLEER were looked up in the germline V gene.